This TCR beta chain appears in the sequencing data of a study of blood T cells in healthy people across ages. Next came a second PCR, run for about 7 to 12 cycles, which used a sample-barcoded 5' primer along with a J-beta primer mix. TCRdb re-derived calls from the 5' RACE reads in MiXCR, one entry per CDR3 protein. The table shows 1.8 million or so distinct CDR3 sequences, with 35% to 50% occurring only once. The CDR3 consists of 14 residues. V was pared by 7 bases and J by 0 bases, with 12 bases between. Germline CDR1 is SGHTA and CDR2 is FQGNSA. As for this clonotype: A single base separates this from a much larger clone, so it may be a read error.

The sequenced sample consisted of blood. The clonotype was recovered from a human donor in good health. This sequence joins TRBV7-2 and TRBJ2-5, with D perhaps TRBD1 or TRBD2 (6 bases each). The CDR3 spells CASNYGGYQETQYF. The CDR3 coding sequence is TGTGCCAGCAACTACGGGGGCTACCAAGAGACCCAGTACTTC.